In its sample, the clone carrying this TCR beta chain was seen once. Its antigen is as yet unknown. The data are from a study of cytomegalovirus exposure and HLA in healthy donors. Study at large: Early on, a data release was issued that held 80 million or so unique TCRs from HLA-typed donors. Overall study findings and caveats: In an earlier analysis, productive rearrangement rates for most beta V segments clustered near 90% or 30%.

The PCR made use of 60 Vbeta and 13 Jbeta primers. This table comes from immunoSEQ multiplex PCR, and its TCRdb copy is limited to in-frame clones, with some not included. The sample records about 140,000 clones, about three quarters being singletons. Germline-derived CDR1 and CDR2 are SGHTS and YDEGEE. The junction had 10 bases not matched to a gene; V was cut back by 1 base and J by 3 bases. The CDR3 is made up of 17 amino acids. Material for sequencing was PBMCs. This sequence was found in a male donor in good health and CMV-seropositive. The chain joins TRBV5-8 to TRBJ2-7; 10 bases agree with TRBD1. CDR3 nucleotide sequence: TGTGCCAGCAGCTTGATTGGTGGAGGGACAGGGGACTACGAGCAGTACTTC. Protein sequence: CASSLIGGGTGDYEQYF.